The next 5 T cell receptor beta chains were all read from a single sample in a study of T-cell memory formation after mild COVID-19. TCRdb independently ran MiXCR on the 5' RACE reads; one entry per CDR3 protein. The sample contains about 360,000 distinct CDR3 sequences, around 15% of which appear only once. The specimen was PBMCs or a T cell subset sorted from them (not recorded which). These receptors all stem from a man between 18 and 35 years old who had mild COVID-19 (a few samples of this study predate the infection). Cell type and time point are not known.

The rearrangement uses TRBV5-5 and TRBJ1-2, with 7 bases aligning to TRBD1. The junction had 14 bases not matched to a gene; V was cut back by 4 bases and J by 8 bases. The germline V gene has CDR1 SGHKS and CDR2 YYEKEE (reference sequence). This CDR3 region has 15 residues. Here the CDR3 reads CASSPYTEDRAGYTF. Here the CDR3 DNA reads TGTGCCAGCAGCCCCTACACGGAAGACAGGGCCGGCTACACCTTC.

This chain joins TRBV20-1 and TRBJ2-2; TRBD2 might be the D (6 bases). This CDR3 has 16 residues. Trimming removed 0 bases at V and 1 base at J, with 12 bases between. Germline V gene lookup returns CDR1 DFQATT and CDR2 SNEGSKA (reference sequence). CDR3: CSARDGRRGNTGELFF. In DNA, the CDR3 is TGCAGTGCTAGAGATGGTCGGAGGGGGAACACCGGGGAGCTGTTTTTT.

In its sample, this clonotype was seen a few times. V gene TRBV15 combines with J gene TRBJ1-3; TRBD1 is a possible D gene (5 bases). Per the germline V gene, CDR1 is LNHNV and CDR2 is YYDKDF (reference sequence). V was clipped by 4 bases and J by 4 bases, with 17 bases between them. The CDR3 is 16 residues long. This CDR3 reads CATSNPSSGPGNTIYF. CDR3 coding DNA: TGTGCCACCAGCAACCCTTCATCGGGGCCGGGAAACACCATATATTTT.

The gene calls are TRBV7-2 and TRBJ2-3; D is undetermined. This CDR3 spans 13 amino acids. V dropped 5 bases and J dropped 5 bases, with 11 bases sitting between them. Looked up from germline, CDR1 is SGHTA and CDR2 is FQGNSA. As DNA, the CDR3 is TGTGCCAGCAGCCCGGAGATGCAAGATACGCAGTATTTT. Its protein is CASSPEMQDTQYF.

This clonotype has just a few counts. V is TRBV7-9 and J is TRBJ1-1, with 7 positions matching TRBD1. The CDR3 covers 15 residues. V lost 6 bases, J lost 4 bases, and 11 bases stayed unmatched. Germline CDR1 and CDR2: SEHNR and FQNEAQ (reference sequence). CDR3 sequence reads: CASSRMAGGFTEAFF. The CDR3 DNA is TGTGCCAGCAGTCGTATGGCAGGGGGATTCACTGAAGCTTTCTTT. The full variable domain, rest sourced from reference TRBV7-9 and TRBJ1-1, is DTGVSQNPRHKITKRGQNVTFRCDPISEHNRLYWYRQTLGQGPEFLTYFQNEAQLEKSRLLSDRFSAERPKGSFSTLEIQRTEQGDSAMYLCASSRMAGGFTEAFFGQGTRLTVV.